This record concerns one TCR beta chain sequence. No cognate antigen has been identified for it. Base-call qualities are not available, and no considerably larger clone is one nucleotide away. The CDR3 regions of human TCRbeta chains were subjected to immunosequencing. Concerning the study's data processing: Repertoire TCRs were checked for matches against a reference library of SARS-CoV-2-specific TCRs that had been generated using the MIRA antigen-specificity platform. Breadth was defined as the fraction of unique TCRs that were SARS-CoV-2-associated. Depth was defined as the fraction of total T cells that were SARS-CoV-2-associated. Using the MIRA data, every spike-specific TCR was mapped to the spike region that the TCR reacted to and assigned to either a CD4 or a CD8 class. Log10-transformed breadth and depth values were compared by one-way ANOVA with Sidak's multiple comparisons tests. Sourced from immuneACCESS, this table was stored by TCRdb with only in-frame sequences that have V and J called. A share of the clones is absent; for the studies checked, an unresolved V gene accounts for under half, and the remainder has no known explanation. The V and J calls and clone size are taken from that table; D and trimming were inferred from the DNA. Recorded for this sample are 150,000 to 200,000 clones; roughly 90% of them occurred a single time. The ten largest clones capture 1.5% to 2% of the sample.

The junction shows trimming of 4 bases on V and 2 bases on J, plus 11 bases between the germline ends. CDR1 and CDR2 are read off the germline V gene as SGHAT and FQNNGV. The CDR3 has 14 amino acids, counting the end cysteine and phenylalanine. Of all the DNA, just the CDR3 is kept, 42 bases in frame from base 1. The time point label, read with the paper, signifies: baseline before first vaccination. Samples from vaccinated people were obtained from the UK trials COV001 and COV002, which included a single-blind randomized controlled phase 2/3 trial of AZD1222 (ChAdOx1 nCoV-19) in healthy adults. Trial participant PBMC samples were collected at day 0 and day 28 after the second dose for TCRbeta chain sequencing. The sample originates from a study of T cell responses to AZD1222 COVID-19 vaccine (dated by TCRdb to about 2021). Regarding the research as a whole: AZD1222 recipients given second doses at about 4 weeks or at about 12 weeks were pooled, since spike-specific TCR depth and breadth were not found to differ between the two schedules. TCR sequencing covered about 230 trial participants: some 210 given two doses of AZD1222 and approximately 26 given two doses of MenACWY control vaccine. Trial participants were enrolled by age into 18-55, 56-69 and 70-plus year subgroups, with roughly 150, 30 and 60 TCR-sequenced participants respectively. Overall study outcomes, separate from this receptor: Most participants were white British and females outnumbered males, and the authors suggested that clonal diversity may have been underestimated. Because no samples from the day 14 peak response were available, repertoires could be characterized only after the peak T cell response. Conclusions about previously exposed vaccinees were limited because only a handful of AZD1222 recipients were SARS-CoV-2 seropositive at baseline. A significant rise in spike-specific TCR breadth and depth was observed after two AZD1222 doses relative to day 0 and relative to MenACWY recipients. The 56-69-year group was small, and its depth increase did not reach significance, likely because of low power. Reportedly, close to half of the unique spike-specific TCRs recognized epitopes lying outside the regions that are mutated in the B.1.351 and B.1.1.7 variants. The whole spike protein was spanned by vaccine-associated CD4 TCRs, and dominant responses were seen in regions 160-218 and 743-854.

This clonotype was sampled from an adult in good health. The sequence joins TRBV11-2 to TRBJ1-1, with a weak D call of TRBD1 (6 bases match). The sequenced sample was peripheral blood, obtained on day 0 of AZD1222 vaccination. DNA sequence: TGTGCCAGCAGCTCCGGGACATCTAACACTGAAGCTTTCTTT. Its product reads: CASSSGTSNTEAFF.